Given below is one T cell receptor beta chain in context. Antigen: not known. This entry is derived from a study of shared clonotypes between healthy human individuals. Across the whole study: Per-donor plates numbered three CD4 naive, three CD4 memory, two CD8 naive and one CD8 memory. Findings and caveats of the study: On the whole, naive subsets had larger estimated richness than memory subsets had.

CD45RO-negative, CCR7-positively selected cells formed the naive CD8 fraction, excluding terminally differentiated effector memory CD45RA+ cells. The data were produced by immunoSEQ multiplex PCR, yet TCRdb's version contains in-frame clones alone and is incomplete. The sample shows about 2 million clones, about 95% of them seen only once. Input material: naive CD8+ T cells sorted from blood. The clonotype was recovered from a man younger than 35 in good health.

The CDR3 nucleotides read TGTGCCAGCAGCCACTACAGGGGAGAGTATGGCTACACCTTC. Protein sequence: CASSHYRGEYGYTF. The chain has TRBV16 and TRBJ1-2; TRBD1 matches at 7 bases. CDR1 KGHSY and CDR2 FQNENV come from the germline V gene. This CDR3 comprises 14 residues. After removal of 3 bases from V and 5 bases from J, the junction contained 6 bases not matched to a gene.